This T cell receptor (beta chain) was recorded in a study of control samples from healthy donors and cancer patients. Repertoires were generated with immunoSEQ multiplex PCR, while TCRdb's copy carries only in-frame clones and drops some. Among under 150,000 clones, 70% to 90% were seen once, and the ten largest hold 3% to 4%. The CDR3 has 13 amino acids. With 5 bases removed from V and 11 bases from J, the gap between germline ends came to 18 bases. CDR1 is SEHNR and CDR2 is FQNEAQ in the germline V gene (reference sequence). Sequencing was done on a sample of blood. This receptor was obtained from a man in his forties in good health. The chain employs TRBV7-9 and TRBJ1-1, with a tentative D call TRBD1 (5 bases). The CDR3 nucleotides read TGTGCCAGCAGCCGGGAGAAGGGGCGAGGGGCTTTCTTT. Amino acid sequence: CASSREKGRGAFF.